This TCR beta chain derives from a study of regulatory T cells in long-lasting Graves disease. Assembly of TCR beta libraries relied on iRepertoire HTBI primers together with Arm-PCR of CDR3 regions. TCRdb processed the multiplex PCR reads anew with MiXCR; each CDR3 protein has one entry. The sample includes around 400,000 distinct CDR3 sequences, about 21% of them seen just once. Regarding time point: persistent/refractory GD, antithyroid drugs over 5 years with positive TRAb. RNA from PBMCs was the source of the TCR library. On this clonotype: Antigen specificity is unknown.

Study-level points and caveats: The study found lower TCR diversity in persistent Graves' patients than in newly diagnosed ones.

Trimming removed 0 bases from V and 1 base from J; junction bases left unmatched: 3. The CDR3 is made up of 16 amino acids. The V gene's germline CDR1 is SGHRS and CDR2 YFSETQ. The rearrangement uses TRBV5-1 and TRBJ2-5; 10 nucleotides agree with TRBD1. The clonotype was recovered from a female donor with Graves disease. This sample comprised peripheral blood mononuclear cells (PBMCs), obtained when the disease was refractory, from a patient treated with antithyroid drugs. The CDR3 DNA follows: TGCGCCAGCAGCTTGGCGGGACAGGGGACCCAAGAGACCCAGTACTTC. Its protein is CASSLAGQGTQETQYF.